These T cell receptor beta chains were read from a single sample in a study of control samples from healthy donors and cancer patients. Method: immunoSEQ multiplex PCR; TCRdb's copy keeps in-frame clones and lacks some. The sample has 40,000 to 50,000 clones, over 65% seen once. The sequencing input was formalin-fixed, paraffin-embedded tissue. Every receptor here comes from a male donor with melanoma. CDR3s include the opening cysteine and the closing phenylalanine or tryptophan. Fields, in order: V gene, clone size, D gene, J gene, CDR3 protein, CDR3 DNA. A D gene is named only where the DNA matches it firmly. Only part of the rows carry a size: once, few, many, or a class if the clone is expanded.

>TRBV6-5|-|-|TRBJ2-5
CASSWAPRETQYF
TGTGCCAGCAGTTGGGCCCCCCGGGAGACCCAGTACTTC
>TRBV5-4|-|TRBD1|TRBJ1-2
CASSLTGTEDEGYTF
TGTGCCAGCAGCTTGACCGGGACAGAGGATGAGGGCTACACCTTC
>TRBV2|few|-|TRBJ2-7
CASRADSYEQYF
TGTGCCAGCAGGGCCGATTCCTACGAGCAGTACTTC
>TRBV11-3|-|-|TRBJ2-5
CASSLDTRKTQYF
TGTGCCAGCAGCTTAGACACTAGGAAGACCCAGTACTTC
>TRBV20-1|-|TRBD2|TRBJ2-5
CSASLASGFQETQYF
TGCAGTGCTAGTCTGGCTAGCGGGTTCCAAGAGACCCAGTACTTC
>TRBV4-1|-|-|TRBJ2-5
CASSRLRGGEETQYF
TGCGCCAGCAGCCGCTTAAGGGGGGGAGAAGAGACCCAGTACTTC
>TRBV15|-|TRBD1|TRBJ1-4
CATSRAQGLDRVEKLFF
TGTGCCACCAGCAGAGCTCAGGGCCTGGACAGGGTTGAAAAACTGTTTTTT
>TRBV27|-|TRBD1|TRBJ2-1
CASSRQGGREQFF
TGTGCCAGCAGTCGACAGGGGGGGAGGGAGCAGTTCTTC
>TRBV28|-|TRBD1|TRBJ1-2
CASRTGGGYGYTF
TGTGCCAGCAGAACAGGGGGCGGCTATGGCTACACCTTC
>TRBV5-1|-|TRBD2|TRBJ2-5
CASSTGTREETQYF
TGCGCCAGCAGCACCGGGACTAGGGAAGAGACCCAGTACTTC
>TRBV5-1|medium-sized|-|TRBJ2-1
CASSLAGVSLGNEQFF
TGCGCCAGCAGCTTGGCCGGGGTATCTCTGGGCAATGAGCAGTTCTTC
>TRBV28|-|TRBD2|TRBJ2-3
CASTPGLAGTDTQYF
TGTGCCAGCACCCCGGGACTAGCGGGCACAGATACGCAGTATTTT
>TRBV5-1|once|TRBD2|TRBJ2-7
CASSVAGVSEQYF
TGCGCCAGCAGCGTAGCGGGAGTCTCCGAGCAGTACTTC
>TRBV10-1|-|-|TRBJ1-2
CASSADLRDGYTF
TGCGCCAGCAGTGCGGATTTAAGGGATGGCTACACCTTC
>TRBV20-1|once|-|TRBJ1-2
CSASPRGYTF
TGCAGTGCTAGCCCCCGGGGCTACACCTTC
>TRBV7-2|-|TRBD2|TRBJ2-3
CASSSRLAGNTDTQYF
TGTGCCAGCAGCTCGCGACTAGCGGGTAACACAGATACGCAGTATTTT
>TRBV28|-|TRBD1|TRBJ2-2
CATARGSKPSTGELFF
TGTGCCACCGCCAGGGGGTCAAAACCTTCAACCGGGGAGCTGTTTTTT
>TRBV10-3|-|TRBD1|TRBJ2-5
CAISQGQGGETQYF
TGTGCCATCAGTCAGGGACAGGGAGGAGAGACCCAGTACTTC
>TRBV6-5|-|-|TRBJ2-7
CASSPRDGAYEQYF
TGTGCCAGCAGCCCCAGGGACGGGGCCTACGAGCAGTACTTC
>TRBV6-1|-|-|TRBJ1-4
CASSEIELAGSDEKLFF
TGTGCCAGCAGTGAAATTGAGTTGGCGGGGAGCGATGAAAAACTGTTTTTT
>TRBV10-3|-|-|TRBJ1-6
CAISDRREAPLHF
TGTGCCATCAGTGACCGGAGGGAGGCACCCCTCCACTTT
>TRBV5-1|-|TRBD2|TRBJ2-1
CASTPGSGPTNNEQFF
TGCGCCAGCACCCCGGGTAGCGGGCCGACTAACAATGAGCAGTTCTTC
>TRBV5-1|-|-|TRBJ1-4
CASSRSGQALNEKLFF
TGCGCCAGCAGCCGGAGCGGACAAGCCCTAAATGAAAAACTGTTTTTT
>TRBV6-5|few|-|TRBJ1-4
CASSSPATGEKLFF
TGTGCCAGCAGCTCCCCCGCGACGGGGGAAAAACTGTTTTTT
>TRBV14|-|-|TRBJ2-3
CASSQLGPSLGDTQYF
TGTGCCAGCAGCCAACTTGGGCCTAGCTTGGGAGATACGCAGTATTTT
>TRBV6-5|-|-|TRBJ2-3
CASSSRLDTQYF
TGTGCCAGCAGCTCCAGGTTAGATACGCAGTATTTT
>TRBV27|once|-|TRBJ2-1
CASSSQGGHNEQFF
TGTGCCAGCAGTTCCCAGGGGGGGCACAATGAGCAGTTCTTC
>TRBV2|-|-|TRBJ2-5
CASSEGGSRWETQYF
TGTGCCAGCAGTGAAGGGGGGAGTCGTTGGGAGACCCAGTACTTC
>TRBV5-7|-|-|TRBJ2-3
CASSKSDTQYF
TGTGCCAGCAGCAAATCAGATACGCAGTATTTT
>TRBV2|few|-|TRBJ1-6
CASSDSSPLHF
TGTGCCAGCAGTGATAGCTCACCCCTCCACTTT
>TRBV28|-|TRBD1|TRBJ2-7
CASSLLSFRGQDEQYF
TGTGCCAGCAGTTTATTGTCGTTCAGGGGGCAGGACGAGCAGTACTTC
>TRBV19|once|-|TRBJ1-5
CASSNRENQPQHF
TGTGCCAGTAGTAACAGGGAAAATCAGCCCCAGCATTTT
>TRBV11-3|-|-|TRBJ2-7
CASSSVDTGDYEQYF
TGTGCCAGCAGCTCCGTGGACACGGGTGACTACGAGCAGTACTTC
>TRBV5-1|-|-|TRBJ2-5
CASREEETQYF
TGCGCCAGCAGAGAGGAAGAGACCCAGTACTTC
>TRBV3-1/TRBV3-2|-|TRBD2|TRBJ2-7
CASRSTSGYEQYF
TGTGCCAGCAGGTCTACTAGCGGGTACGAGCAGTACTTC
>TRBV2|-|-|TRBJ2-7
CATSGRGYEQYF
TGTGCCACCTCAGGGAGAGGCTACGAGCAGTACTTC
>TRBV28|-|-|TRBJ1-5
CASSYQGGPQHF
TGTGCCAGCAGTTATCAGGGAGGACCCCAGCATTTT
>TRBV11-2|once|-|TRBJ1-2
CASSLDPGRTGGYTF
TGTGCCAGCAGCTTAGATCCTGGGCGAACAGGAGGCTACACCTTC
>TRBV18|-|-|TRBJ2-7
CASSPEAGVPYEQYF
TGTGCCAGCTCACCAGAGGCAGGGGTCCCCTACGAGCAGTACTTC
>TRBV14|-|-|TRBJ1-4
CASSPFFGRGDEKLFF
TGTGCCAGCAGCCCTTTCTTTGGCCGAGGGGATGAAAAACTGTTTTTT
>TRBV7-9|-|-|TRBJ1-5
CASSELNQPQHF
TGTGCCAGCAGCGAACTAAATCAGCCCCAGCATTTT
>TRBV28|-|TRBD1|TRBJ2-6
CASSRDRGDSGANVLTF
TGTGCCAGCAGTAGAGACAGGGGGGATTCTGGGGCCAACGTCCTGACTTTC